A single T cell receptor (beta chain) is shown here with its context. The CDR3 runs to 16 residues. CDR1 LGHNA and CDR2 YNFKEQ come from the germline V gene. Losses at the gene ends were 5 bases for V and 0 bases for J; bases not matched to a gene: 6. In the original analysis: Reference gene primer amplification in the assay estimated nucleated cell counts. Repertoires were generated with immunoSEQ multiplex PCR, while TCRdb's copy carries only in-frame clones and drops some. From that table come the V and J calls and clone size; the DNA was used to work out D and trimming. This sample has roughly 260,000 clones, with approximately 89% found just once. This specimen belongs to a study of blood T cell repertoires in COVID-19. Study at large: Spain, Italy and the United States supplied samples that represented acute and convalescent COVID-19. From T cells, B-cell-depleted T cells, or PBMCs came the material, which was cDNA or gDNA.

This sequence was found in a woman in her forties or fifties with acute or convalescent COVID-19. The source material was peripheral blood. The V call is TRBV4-2, the J call TRBJ2-1; 8 positions agree with TRBD2. This CDR3 is CASSVSGASSYNEQFF. The CDR3 DNA is TGTGCCAGCAGCGTTAGCGGGGCGAGCTCCTACAATGAGCAGTTCTTC.